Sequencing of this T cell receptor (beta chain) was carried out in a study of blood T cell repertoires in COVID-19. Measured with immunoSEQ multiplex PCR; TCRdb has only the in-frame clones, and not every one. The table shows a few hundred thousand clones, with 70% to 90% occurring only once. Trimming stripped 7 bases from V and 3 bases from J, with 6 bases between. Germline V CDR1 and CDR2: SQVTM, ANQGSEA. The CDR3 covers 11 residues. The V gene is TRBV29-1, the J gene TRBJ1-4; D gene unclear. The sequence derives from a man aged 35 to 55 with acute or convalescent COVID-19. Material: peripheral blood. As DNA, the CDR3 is TGCAGCGCCCGCGCTAATGAAAAACTGTTTTTT. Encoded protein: CSARANEKLFF.